This TCR beta chain originates from a study of shared clonotypes between healthy human individuals. The naive CD8 population came from CD45RO-negative cells selected for CCR7, without terminally differentiated effector memory CD45RA+ cells. Execution of the assay was at deep level. The data were produced by immunoSEQ multiplex PCR, yet TCRdb's version contains in-frame clones alone and is incomplete. The top ten hold more than 1.5% of the sample, which has more than 2 million clones, roughly 93% seen once. Sequencing was performed on naive CD8+ T cells from PBMCs. The sequence was collected from a man younger than 30 in good health. Some clones in this sample may be carry-over from other donors' samples.

CDR3 sequence reads: CASSAPGQGEWETQYF. The CDR3 coding sequence is TGTGCCAGCTCAGCCCCTGGACAGGGGGAATGGGAGACCCAGTACTTC. V usage is TRBV18 and J usage is TRBJ2-5, with TRBD1 matching over 10 bases. Germline lookup yields CDR1 KGHSH and CDR2 LQKENI. This CDR3 contains 16 residues. Trimming at V came to 5 bases and at J to 5 bases, leaving 11 bases not matched to a gene.